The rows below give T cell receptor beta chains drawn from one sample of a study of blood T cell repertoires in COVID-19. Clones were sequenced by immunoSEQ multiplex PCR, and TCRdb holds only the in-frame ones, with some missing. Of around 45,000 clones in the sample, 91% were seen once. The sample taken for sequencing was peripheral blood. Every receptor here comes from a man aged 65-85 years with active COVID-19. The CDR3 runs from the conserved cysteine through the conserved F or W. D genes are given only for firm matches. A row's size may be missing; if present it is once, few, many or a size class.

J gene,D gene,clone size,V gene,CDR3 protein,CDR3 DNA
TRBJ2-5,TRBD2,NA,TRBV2,CASTRTRWETQYF,TGTGCCAGCACCCGGACTAGGTGGGAGACCCAGTACTTC
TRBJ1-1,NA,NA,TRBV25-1,CASSGRTLGTEAFF,TGTGCCAGCAGTGGCAGGACATTGGGCACTGAAGCTTTCTTT
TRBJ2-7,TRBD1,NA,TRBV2,CASIPGQGNYEQYF,TGTGCCAGCATCCCGGGACAGGGTAACTACGAGCAGTACTTC
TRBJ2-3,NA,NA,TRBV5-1,CASSQGDTQYF,TGCGCCAGCAGCCAGGGAGATACGCAGTATTTT
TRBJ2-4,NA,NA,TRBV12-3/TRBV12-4,CASSHPDKSIQYF,TGTGCCAGCAGCCACCCCGACAAGAGCATTCAGTACTTC
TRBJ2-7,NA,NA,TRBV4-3,CASSQDIQGYNEQYF,TGCGCCAGCAGCCAAGATATTCAGGGGTATAACGAGCAGTACTTC
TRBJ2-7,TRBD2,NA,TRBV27,CASSGGPYEQYF,TGTGCCTCTAGCGGGGGCCCCTACGAGCAGTACTTC
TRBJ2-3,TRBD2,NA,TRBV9,CASSVRGVSGGPSTDTQYF,TGTGCCAGCAGCGTGAGGGGAGTCTCGGGGGGGCCGAGCACAGATACGCAGTATTTT
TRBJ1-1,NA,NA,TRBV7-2,CASSLASRNTEAFF,TGTGCCAGCAGCTTAGCTTCCAGGAACACTGAAGCTTTCTTT
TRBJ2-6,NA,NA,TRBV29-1,CSVEAYGANVLTF,TGCAGCGTTGAAGCCTATGGGGCCAACGTCCTGACTTTC
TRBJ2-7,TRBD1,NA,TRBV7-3,CASSLTTGNEQYF,TGTGCCAGCAGCCTAACGACAGGGAACGAGCAGTACTTC
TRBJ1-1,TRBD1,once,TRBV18,CASSMDREREAFF,TGTGCCAGCTCGATGGACAGGGAAAGAGAAGCTTTCTTT
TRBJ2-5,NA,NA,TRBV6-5,CASSQGVAQYF,TGTGCCAGCAGCCAGGGTGTAGCCCAGTACTTC
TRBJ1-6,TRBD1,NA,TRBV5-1,CASSFNGQGRLGSPLHF,TGCGCCAGCAGCTTTAACGGACAGGGGCGACTTGGTTCACCCCTCCACTTT
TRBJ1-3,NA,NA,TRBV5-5,CASSARGEDGNTIYF,TGTGCCAGCAGCGCCAGGGGAGAAGATGGAAACACCATATATTTT
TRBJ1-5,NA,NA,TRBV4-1,CASSQDRGRDNQPQHF,TGCGCCAGCAGCCAAGATAGGGGCAGGGACAATCAGCCCCAGCATTTT
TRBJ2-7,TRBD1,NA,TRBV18,CASSPGTGMYEQYF,TGTGCCAGCTCACCCGGGACAGGGATGTACGAGCAGTACTTC
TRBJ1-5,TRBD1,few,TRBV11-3,CASSLGQGYQPQHF,TGTGCCAGCAGCTTAGGACAGGGTTATCAGCCCCAGCATTTT
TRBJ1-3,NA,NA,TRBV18,CASAQGLSGNTIYF,TGTGCCAGCGCCCAGGGGCTCTCTGGAAACACCATATATTTT
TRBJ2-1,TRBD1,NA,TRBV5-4,CASSLGTGTFGSYNEQFF,TGTGCCAGCAGCTTGGGGACAGGGACCTTCGGCTCCTACAATGAGCAGTTCTTC
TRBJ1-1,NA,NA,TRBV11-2,CASSLVSQAEAFF,TGTGCCAGCAGCTTAGTCTCACAGGCTGAAGCTTTCTTT
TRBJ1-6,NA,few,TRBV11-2,CASSLGALNSPLHF,TGTGCCAGCAGCTTAGGGGCCCTCAACTCACCCCTCCACTTT
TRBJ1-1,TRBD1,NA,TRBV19,CAAKGQGRRFEAFF,TGTGCCGCAAAGGGACAGGGGCGTAGGTTTGAAGCTTTCTTT
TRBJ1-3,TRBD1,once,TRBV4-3,CASSPDRGTGNTIYF,TGCGCCAGCAGCCCGGACAGGGGGACTGGAAACACCATATATTTT
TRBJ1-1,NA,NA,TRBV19,CASSIEWESTEAFF,TGTGCCAGTAGTATCGAGTGGGAGTCCACTGAAGCTTTCTTT
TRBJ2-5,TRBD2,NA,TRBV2,CASSSRTSRIKETQYF,TGTGCCAGCAGTTCAAGGACTAGCCGTATCAAAGAGACCCAGTACTTC